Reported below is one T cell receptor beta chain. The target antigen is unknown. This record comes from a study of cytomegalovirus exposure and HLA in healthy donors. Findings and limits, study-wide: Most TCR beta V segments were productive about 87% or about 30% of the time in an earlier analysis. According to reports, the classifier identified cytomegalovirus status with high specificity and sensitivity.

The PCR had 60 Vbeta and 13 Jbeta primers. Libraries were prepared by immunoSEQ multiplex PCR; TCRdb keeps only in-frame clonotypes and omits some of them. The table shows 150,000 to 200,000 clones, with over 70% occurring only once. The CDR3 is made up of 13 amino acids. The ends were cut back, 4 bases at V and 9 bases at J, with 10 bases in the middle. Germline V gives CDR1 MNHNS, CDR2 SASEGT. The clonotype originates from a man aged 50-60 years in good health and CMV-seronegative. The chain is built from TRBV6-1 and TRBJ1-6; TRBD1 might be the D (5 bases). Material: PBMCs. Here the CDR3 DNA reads TGTGCCAGCAGTGGGCAGGGAAGTTCACCCCTCCACTTT. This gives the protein CASSGQGSSPLHF.